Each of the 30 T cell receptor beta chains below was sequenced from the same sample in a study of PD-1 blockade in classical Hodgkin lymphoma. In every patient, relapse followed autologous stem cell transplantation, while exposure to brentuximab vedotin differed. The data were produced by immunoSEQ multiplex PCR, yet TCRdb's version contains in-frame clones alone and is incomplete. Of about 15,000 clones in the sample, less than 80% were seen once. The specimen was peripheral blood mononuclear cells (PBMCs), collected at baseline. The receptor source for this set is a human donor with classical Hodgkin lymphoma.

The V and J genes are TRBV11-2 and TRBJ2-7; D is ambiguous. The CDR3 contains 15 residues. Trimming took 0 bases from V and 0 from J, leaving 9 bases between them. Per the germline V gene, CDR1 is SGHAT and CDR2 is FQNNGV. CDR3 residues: CASSLDPVPSYEQYF. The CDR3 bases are TGTGCCAGCAGCTTAGATCCGGTACCCTCCTACGAGCAGTACTTC.

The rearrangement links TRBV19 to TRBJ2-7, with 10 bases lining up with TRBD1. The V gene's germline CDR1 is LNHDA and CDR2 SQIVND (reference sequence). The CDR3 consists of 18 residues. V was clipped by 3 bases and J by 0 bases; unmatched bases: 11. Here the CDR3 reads CASSIRTGGRAISYEQYF. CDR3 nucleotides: TGTGCCAGTAGTATTCGGACAGGGGGAAGGGCGATCTCCTACGAGCAGTACTTC.

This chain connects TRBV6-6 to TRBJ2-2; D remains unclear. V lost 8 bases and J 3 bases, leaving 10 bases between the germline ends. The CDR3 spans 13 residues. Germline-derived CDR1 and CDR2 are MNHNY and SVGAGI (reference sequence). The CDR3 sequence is CASATPDTGELFF. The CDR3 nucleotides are TGTGCCAGCGCTACCCCAGACACCGGGGAGCTGTTTTTT.

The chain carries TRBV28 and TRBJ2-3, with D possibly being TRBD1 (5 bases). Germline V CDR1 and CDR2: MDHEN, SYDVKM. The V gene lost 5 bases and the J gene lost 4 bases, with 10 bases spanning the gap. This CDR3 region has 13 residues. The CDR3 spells CASSPQGADTQYF. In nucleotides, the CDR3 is TGTGCCAGCAGTCCCCAAGGGGCAGATACGCAGTATTTT.

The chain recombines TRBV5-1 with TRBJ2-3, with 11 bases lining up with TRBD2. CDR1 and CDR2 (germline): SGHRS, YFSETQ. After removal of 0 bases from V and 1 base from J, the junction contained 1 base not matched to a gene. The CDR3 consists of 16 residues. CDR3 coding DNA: TGCGCCAGCAGCTTGGGGGGACTAGCGGGCACAGATACGCAGTATTTT. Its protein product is CASSLGGLAGTDTQYF.

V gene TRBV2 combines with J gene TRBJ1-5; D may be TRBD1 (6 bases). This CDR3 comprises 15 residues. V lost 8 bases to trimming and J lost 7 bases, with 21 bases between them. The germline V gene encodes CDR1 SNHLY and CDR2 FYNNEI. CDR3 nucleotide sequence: TGTGCCAGCGGGGATGGGTTTCAGGGGAGGCAGCCCCAGCATTTT. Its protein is CASGDGFQGRQPQHF.

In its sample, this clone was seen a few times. Here the CDR3 reads CSVGTVSTEAFF. The DNA for the CDR3 is TGCAGCGTGGGGACAGTGAGCACTGAAGCTTTCTTT. The chain couples TRBV29-1 to TRBJ1-1, with 7 bases lining up with TRBD1. V lost 6 bases to trimming and J lost 4 bases; unmatched junction nucleotides: 5. The CDR3 has 12 amino acids. The germline V gene has CDR1 SQVTM and CDR2 ANQGSEA.

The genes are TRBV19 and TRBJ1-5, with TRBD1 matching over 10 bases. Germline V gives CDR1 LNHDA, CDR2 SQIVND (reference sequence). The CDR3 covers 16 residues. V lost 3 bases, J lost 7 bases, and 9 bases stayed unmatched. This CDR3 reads CASSILRQGAGQPQHF. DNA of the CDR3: TGTGCCAGTAGTATCCTCAGACAGGGGGCCGGGCAGCCCCAGCATTTT. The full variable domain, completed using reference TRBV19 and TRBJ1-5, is DGGITQSPKYLFRKEGQNVTLSCEQNLNHDAMYWYRQDPGQGLRLIYYSQIVNDFQKGDIAEGYSVSREKKESFPLTVTSAQKNPTAFYLCASSILRQGAGQPQHFGDGTRLSIL.

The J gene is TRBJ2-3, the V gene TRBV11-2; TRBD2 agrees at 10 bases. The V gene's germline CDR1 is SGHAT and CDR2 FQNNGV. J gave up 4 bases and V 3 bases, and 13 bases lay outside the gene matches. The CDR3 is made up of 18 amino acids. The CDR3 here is CASSFLYPLAGVADTQYF. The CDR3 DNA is TGTGCCAGCAGCTTCCTCTACCCTCTAGCGGGAGTAGCAGATACGCAGTATTTT.

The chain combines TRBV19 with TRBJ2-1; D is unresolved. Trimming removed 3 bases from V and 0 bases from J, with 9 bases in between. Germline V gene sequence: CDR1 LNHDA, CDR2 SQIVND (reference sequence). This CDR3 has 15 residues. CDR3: CASSMGYSSYNEQFF. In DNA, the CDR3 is TGTGCCAGTAGTATGGGGTACAGCTCCTACAATGAGCAGTTCTTC.

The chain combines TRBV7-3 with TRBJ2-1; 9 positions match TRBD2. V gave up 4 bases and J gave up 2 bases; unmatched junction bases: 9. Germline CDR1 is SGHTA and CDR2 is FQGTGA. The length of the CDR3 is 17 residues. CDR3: CASSSGLAIGPYNEQFF. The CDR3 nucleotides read TGTGCCAGCAGCTCGGGACTAGCAATTGGGCCCTACAATGAGCAGTTCTTC. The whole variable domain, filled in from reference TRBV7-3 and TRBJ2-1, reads GAGVSQTPSNKVTEKGKYVELRCDPISGHTALYWYRQSLGQGPEFLIYFQGTGAADDSGLPNDRFFAVRPEGSVSTLKIQRTERGDSAVYLCASSSGLAIGPYNEQFFGPGTRLTVL.

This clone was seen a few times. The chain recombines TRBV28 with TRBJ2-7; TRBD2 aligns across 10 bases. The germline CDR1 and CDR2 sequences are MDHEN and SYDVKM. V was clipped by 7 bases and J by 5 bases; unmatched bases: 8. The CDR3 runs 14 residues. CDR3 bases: TGTGCCAGCATAGCAGCGGGAGGGTTGGACGAGCAGTACTTC. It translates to CASIAAGGLDEQYF. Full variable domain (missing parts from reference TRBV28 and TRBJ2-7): DVKVTQSSRYLVKRTGEKVFLECVQDMDHENMFWYRQDPGLGLRLIYFSYDVKMKEKGDIPEGYSVSREKKERFSLILESASTNQTSMYLCASIAAGGLDEQYFGPGTRLTVT.

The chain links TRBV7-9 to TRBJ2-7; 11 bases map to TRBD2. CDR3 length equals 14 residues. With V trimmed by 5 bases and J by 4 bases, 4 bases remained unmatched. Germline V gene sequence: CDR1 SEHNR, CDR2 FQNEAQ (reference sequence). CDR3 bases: TGTGCCAGCAGCGGGTCTAGCGGGAGGTACGAGCAGTACTTC. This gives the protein CASSGSSGRYEQYF.

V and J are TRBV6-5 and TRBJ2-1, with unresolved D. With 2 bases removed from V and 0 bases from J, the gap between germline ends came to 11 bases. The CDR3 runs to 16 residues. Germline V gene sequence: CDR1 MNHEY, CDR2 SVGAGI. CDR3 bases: TGTGCCAGCAGTTACCGGCCCTCAGTCTCCTACAATGAGCAGTTCTTC. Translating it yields CASSYRPSVSYNEQFF.

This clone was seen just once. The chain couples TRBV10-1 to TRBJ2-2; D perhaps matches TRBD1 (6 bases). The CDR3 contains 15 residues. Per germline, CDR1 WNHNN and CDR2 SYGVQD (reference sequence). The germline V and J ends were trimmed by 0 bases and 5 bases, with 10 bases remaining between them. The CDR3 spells CASSESKGGTGELFF. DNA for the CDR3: TGCGCCAGCAGTGAGTCGAAAGGGGGAACCGGGGAGCTGTTTTTT.

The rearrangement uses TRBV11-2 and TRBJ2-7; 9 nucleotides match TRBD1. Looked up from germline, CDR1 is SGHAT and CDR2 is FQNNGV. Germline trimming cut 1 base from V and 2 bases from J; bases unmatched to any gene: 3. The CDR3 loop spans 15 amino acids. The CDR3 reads CASSLVGTGPYEQYF. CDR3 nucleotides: TGTGCCAGCAGCTTAGTTGGGACAGGGCCCTACGAGCAGTACTTC.

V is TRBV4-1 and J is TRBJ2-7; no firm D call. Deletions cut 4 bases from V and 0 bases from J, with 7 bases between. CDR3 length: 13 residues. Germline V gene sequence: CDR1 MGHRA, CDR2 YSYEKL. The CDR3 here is CASSRASSYEQYF. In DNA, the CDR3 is TGCGCCAGCAGCCGTGCTAGCTCCTACGAGCAGTACTTC.

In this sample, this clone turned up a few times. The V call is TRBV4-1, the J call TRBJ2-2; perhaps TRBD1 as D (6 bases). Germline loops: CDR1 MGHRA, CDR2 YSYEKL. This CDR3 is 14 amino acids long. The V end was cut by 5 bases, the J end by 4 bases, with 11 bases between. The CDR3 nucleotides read TGCGCCAGCAGCTACAGGGTTTTCACCGGGGAGCTGTTTTTT. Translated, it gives CASSYRVFTGELFF.

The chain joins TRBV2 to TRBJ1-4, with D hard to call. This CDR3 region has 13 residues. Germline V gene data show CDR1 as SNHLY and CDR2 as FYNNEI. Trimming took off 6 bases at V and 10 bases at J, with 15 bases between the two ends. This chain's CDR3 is CASSPEVYAKLFF. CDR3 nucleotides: TGTGCCAGCAGCCCCGAGGTTTATGCAAAACTGTTTTTT.

CDR3 in DNA: TGTGCCGGCGGACAAGCCTCCTACGAGCAGTACTTC. As protein: CAGGQASYEQYF. The chain has TRBV6-6 and TRBJ2-7; maybe TRBD1 (5 bases). This CDR3 has 12 residues. Deletions cut 11 bases from V and 0 bases from J, with 11 bases between. CDR1 and CDR2 (germline): MNHNY, SVGAGI (reference sequence).

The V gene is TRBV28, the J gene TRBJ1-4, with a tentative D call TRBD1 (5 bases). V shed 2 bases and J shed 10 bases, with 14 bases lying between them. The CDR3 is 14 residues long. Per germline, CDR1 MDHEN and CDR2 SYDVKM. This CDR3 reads CASSLQGTTPKLFF. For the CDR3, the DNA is TGTGCCAGCAGTTTACAGGGCACGACACCAAAACTGTTTTTT.

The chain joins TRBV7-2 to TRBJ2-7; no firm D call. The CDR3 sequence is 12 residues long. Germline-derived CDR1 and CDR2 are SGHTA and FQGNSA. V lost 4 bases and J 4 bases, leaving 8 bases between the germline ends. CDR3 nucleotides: TGTGCCAGCAGCTGGGATGAATACGAGCAGTACTTC. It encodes CASSWDEYEQYF.

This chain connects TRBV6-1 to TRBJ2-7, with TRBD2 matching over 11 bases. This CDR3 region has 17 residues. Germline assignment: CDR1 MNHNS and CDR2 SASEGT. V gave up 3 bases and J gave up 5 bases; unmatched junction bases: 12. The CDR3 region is CASSEGSSGRLTNEQYF. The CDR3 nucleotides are TGTGCCAGCAGTGAGGGGTCTAGCGGGAGGTTAACTAACGAGCAGTACTTC.

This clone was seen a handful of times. The CDR3 sequence is CASSPSLATGAEQYF. Written as DNA, the CDR3 is TGTGCCAGTAGTCCATCGCTGGCTACAGGGGCCGAGCAGTACTTC. The chain couples TRBV19 to TRBJ2-7; 7 bases match TRBD1. J lost 6 bases, V lost 5 bases, and 13 bases had no gene match. The CDR3 has 15 residues. Germline V gene lookup returns CDR1 LNHDA and CDR2 SQIVND (reference sequence).

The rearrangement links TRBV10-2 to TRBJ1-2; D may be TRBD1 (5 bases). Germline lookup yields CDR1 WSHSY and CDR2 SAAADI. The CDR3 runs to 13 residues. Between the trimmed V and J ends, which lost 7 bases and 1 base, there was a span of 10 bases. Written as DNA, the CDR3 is TGCGCCAGCACCCCCAGGGTTAACTATGGCTACACCTTC. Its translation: CASTPRVNYGYTF.

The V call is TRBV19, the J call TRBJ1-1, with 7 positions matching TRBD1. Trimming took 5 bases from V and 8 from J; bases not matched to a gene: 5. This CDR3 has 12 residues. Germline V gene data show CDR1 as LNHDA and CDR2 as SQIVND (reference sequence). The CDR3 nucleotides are TGTGCCAGTAGTCCAAAGGACAGGGAAGCTTTCTTT. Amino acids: CASSPKDREAFF. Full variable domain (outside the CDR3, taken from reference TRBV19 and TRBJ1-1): DGGITQSPKYLFRKEGQNVTLSCEQNLNHDAMYWYRQDPGQGLRLIYYSQIVNDFQKGDIAEGYSVSREKKESFPLTVTSAQKNPTAFYLCASSPKDREAFFGQGTRLTVV.

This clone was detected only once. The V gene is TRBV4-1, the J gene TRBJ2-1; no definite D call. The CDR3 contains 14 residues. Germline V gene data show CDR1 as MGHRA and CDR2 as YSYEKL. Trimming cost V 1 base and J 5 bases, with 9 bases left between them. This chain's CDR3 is CASSQVYGHNEQFF. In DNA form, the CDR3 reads TGCGCCAGCAGCCAAGTTTACGGGCACAATGAGCAGTTCTTC.

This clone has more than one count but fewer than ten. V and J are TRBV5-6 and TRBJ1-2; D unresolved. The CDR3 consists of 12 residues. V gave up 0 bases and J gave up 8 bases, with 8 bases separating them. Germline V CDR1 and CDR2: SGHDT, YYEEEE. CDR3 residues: CASSLGVDGYTF. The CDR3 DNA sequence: TGTGCCAGCAGCTTGGGGGTGGACGGCTACACCTTC.

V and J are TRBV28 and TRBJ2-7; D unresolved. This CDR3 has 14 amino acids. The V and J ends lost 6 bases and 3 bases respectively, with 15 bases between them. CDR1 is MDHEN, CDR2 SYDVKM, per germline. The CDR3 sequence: CASRLRTGGYEQYF. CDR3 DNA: TGTGCCAGCAGGCTCAGGACGGGCGGCTACGAGCAGTACTTC.

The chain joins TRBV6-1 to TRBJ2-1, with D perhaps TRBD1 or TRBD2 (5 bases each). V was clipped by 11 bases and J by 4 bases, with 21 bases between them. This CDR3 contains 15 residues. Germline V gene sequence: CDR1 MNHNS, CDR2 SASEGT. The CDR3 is CACSIRAWGYNEQFF. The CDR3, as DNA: TGTGCCTGCTCCATTCGCGCCTGGGGGTACAATGAGCAGTTCTTC.